This T cell receptor (beta chain) was profiled in a study of cytomegalovirus exposure and HLA in healthy donors. Overall study findings and caveats: The study put 150 to 200 TCR beta chains on its list as cytomegalovirus-associated. Some highly shared sequence variants likely arose as a pipeline artifact.

About this clone: No antigen is known for it.

The PCR used 60 Vbeta and 13 Jbeta primers. Data came from immunoSEQ multiplex PCR; TCRdb stores just in-frame clones and leaves some out. The data show under 150,000 clones, around 80% seen once. Germline lookup yields CDR1 LNHDA and CDR2 SQIVND (reference sequence). This CDR3 region has 16 residues. Trimming shortened V by 1 base and J by 0 bases, and 10 bases separated the two germline ends. The receptor's source is a young man in good health and CMV-seronegative. The specimen sequenced was PBMCs. V gene TRBV19 combines with J gene TRBJ1-5, with unresolved D. CDR3 DNA: TGTGCCAGTAGTATAGGGAGACTTGGTAGCAATCAGCCCCAGCATTTT. Translated: CASSIGRLGSNQPQHF.